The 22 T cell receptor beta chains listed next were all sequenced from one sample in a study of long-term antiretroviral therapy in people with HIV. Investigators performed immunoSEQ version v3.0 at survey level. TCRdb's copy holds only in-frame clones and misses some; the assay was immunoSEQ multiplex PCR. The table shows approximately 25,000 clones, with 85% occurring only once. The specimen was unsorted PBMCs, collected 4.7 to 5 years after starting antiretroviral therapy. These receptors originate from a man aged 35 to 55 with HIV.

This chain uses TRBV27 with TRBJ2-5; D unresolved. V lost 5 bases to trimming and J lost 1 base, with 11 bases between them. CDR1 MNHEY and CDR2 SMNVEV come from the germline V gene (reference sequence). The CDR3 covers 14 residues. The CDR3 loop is CASSRPGLQETQYF. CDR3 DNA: TGTGCCAGCAGTCGACCGGGCCTCCAAGAGACCCAGTACTTC.

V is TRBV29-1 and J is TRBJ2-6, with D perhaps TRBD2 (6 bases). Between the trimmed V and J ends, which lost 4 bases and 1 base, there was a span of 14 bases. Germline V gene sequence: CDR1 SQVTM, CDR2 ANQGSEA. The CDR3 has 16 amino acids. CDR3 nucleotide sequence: TGCAGCGTTGGGGGGGTTGAGGGTTCTGGGGCCAACGTCCTGACTTTC. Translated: CSVGGVEGSGANVLTF.

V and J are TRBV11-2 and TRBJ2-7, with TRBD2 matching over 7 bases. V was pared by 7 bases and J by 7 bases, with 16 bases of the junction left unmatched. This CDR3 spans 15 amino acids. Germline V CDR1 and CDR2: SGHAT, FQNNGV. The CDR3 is CASIPGLAASWEQYF. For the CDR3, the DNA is TGTGCCAGCATCCCCGGGCTAGCGGCCAGCTGGGAGCAGTACTTC.

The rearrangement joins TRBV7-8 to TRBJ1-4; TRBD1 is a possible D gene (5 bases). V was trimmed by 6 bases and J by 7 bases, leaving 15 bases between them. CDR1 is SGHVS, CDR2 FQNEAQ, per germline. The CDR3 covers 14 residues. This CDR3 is CASRGMGDGEKLFF. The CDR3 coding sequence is TGTGCCAGCAGGGGGATGGGGGATGGTGAAAAACTGTTTTTT.

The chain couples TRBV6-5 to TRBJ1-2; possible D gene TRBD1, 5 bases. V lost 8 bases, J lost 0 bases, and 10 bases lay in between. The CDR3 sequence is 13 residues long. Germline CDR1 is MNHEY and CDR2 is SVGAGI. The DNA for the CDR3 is TGTGCCAGCGCGACAGTAGCTAACTATGGCTACACCTTC. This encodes CASATVANYGYTF.

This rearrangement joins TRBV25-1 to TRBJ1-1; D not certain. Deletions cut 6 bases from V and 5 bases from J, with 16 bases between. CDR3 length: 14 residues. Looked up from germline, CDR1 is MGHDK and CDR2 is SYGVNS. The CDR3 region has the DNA TGTGCCAGCAGCCCAATACGGACTGTTACTGAAGCTTTCTTT. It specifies CASSPIRTVTEAFF.

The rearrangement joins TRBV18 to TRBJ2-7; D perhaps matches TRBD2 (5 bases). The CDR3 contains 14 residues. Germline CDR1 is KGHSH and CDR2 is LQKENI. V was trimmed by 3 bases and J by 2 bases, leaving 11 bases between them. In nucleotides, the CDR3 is TGTGCCAGCTCACCCAGCGGAGTAGCCTACGAGCAGTACTTC. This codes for CASSPSGVAYEQYF.

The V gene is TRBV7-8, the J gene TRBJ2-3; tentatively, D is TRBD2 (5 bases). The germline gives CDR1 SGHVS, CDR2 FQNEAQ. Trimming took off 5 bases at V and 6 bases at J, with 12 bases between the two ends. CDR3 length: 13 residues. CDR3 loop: CASSSYAGDTQYF. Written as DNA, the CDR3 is TGTGCCAGCAGCAGCTATGCGGGTGATACGCAGTATTTT.

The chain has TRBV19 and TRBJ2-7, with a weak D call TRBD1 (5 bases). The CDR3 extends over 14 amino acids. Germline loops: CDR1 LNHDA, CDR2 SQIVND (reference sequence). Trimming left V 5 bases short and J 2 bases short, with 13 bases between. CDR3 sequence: CASSSTGIPYEQYF. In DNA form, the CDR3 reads TGTGCCAGTAGTTCTACAGGAATTCCCTACGAGCAGTACTTC.

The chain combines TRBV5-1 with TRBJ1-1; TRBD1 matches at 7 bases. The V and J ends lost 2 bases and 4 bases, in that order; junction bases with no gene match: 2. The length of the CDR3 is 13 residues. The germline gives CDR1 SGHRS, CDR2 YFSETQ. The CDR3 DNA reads TGCGCCAGCAGCTTCACAGGGGCCACTGAAGCTTTCTTT. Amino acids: CASSFTGATEAFF.

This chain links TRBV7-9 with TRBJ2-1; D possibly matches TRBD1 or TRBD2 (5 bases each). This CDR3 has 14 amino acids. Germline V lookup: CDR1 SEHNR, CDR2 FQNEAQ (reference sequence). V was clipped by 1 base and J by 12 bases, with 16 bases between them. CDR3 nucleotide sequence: TGTGCCAGCAGCTTAGGAGGGGACGATGCTGGGCAGTTCTTC. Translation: CASSLGGDDAGQFF.

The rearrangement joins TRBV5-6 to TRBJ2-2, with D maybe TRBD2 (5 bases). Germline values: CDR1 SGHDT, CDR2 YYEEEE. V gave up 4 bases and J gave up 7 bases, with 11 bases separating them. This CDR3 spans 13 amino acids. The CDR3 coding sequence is TGTGCCAGCAGCCTGCGGGCAAGCGGGGAGCTGTTTTTT. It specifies CASSLRASGELFF.

The CDR3 sequence: CASRLGGFGEYF. CDR3 in DNA: TGTGCCAGCAGGCTAGGTGGTTTTGGGGAGTATTTT. The V call is TRBV6-1, the J call TRBJ2-3; D ambiguous. Deletions cut 6 bases from V and 13 bases from J, with 17 bases between. CDR3 length equals 12 residues. Germline CDR1 is MNHNS and CDR2 is SASEGT.

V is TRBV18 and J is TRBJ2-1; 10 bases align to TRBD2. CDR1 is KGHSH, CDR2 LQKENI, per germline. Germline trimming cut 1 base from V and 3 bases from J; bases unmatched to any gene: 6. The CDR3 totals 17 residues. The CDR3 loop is CASSPQTSGLFYNEQFF. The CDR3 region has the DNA TGTGCCAGCTCACCACAGACTAGCGGGCTATTCTACAATGAGCAGTTCTTC.

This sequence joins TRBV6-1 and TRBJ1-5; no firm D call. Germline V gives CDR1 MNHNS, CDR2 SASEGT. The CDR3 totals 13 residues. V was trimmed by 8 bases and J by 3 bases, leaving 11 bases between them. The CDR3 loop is CASEVVANQPQHF. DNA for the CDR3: TGTGCCAGCGAGGTGGTCGCCAATCAGCCCCAGCATTTT.

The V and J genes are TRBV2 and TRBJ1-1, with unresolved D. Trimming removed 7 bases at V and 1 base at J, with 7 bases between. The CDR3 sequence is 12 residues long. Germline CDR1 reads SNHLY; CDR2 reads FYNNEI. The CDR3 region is CASKNRNTEAFF. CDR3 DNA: TGTGCCAGCAAGAACAGGAACACTGAAGCTTTCTTT.

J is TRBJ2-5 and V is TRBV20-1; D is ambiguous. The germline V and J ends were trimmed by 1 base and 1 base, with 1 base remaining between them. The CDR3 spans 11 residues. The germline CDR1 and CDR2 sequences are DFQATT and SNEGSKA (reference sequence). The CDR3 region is CSARAQETQYF. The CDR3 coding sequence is TGCAGTGCTAGAGCCCAAGAGACCCAGTACTTC.

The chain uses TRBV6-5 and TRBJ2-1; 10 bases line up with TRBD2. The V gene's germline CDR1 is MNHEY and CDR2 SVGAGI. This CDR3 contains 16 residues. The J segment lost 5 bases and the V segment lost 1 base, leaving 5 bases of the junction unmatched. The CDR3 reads CASSYYGLADDNEQFF. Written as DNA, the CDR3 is TGTGCCAGCAGTTACTACGGACTAGCGGATGACAATGAGCAGTTCTTC.

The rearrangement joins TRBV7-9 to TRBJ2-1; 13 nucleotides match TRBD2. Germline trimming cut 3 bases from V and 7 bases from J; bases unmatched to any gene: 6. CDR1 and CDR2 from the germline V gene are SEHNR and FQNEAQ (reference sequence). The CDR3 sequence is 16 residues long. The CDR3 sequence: CASSFTSGGASNEQFF. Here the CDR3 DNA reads TGTGCCAGCAGCTTCACTAGCGGGGGGGCCTCAAATGAGCAGTTCTTC.

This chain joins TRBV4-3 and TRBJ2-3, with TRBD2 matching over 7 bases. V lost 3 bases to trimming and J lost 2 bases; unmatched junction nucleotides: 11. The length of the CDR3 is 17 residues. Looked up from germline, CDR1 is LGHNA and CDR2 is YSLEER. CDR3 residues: CASSQYGGRAITDTQYF. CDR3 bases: TGCGCCAGCAGCCAGTACGGCGGGAGAGCTATCACAGATACGCAGTATTTT.

The CDR3 protein is CASSNGGGTSYEQYF. Here the CDR3 DNA reads TGCGCCAGCAGTAACGGTGGGGGAACGTCCTACGAGCAGTACTTC. This rearrangement joins TRBV5-1 to TRBJ2-7; D may match TRBD1 or TRBD2 (5 bases each). Trimming stripped 5 bases from V and 1 base from J, with 16 bases between. The CDR3 has 15 residues. In germline, CDR1 is SGHRS, CDR2 YFSETQ.

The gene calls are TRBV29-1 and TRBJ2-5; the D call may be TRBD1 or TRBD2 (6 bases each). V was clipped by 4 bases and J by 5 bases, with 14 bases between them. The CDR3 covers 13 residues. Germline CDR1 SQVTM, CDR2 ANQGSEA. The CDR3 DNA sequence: TGCAGCGTTGGATCCGGGGGCCTTGAGACCCAGTACTTC. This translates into CSVGSGGLETQYF.